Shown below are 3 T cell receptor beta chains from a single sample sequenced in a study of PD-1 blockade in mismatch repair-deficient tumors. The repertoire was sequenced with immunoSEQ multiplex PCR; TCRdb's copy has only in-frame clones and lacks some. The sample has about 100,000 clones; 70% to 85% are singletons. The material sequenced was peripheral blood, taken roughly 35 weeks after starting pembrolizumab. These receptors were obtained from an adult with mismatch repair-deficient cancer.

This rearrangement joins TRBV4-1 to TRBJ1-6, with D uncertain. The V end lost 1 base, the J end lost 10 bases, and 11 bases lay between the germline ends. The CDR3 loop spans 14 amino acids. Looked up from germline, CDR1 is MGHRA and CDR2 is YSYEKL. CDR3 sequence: CASSQGALESPLHF. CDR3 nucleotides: TGCGCCAGCAGCCAAGGGGCGTTGGAGTCACCCCTCCACTTT.

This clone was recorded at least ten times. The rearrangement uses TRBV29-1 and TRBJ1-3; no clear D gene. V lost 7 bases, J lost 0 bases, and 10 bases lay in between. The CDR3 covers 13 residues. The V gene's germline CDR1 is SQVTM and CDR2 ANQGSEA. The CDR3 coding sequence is TGCAGCGGTATCCTAAGCTCTGGAAACACCATATATTTT. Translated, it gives CSGILSSGNTIYF.

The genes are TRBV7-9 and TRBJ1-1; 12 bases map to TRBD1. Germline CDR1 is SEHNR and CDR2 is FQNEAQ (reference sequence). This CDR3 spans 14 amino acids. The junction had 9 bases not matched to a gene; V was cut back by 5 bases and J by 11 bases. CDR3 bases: TGTGCCAGCAGCCGGGACCGGGACAGGGGGCACGCTTTCTTT. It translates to CASSRDRDRGHAFF.